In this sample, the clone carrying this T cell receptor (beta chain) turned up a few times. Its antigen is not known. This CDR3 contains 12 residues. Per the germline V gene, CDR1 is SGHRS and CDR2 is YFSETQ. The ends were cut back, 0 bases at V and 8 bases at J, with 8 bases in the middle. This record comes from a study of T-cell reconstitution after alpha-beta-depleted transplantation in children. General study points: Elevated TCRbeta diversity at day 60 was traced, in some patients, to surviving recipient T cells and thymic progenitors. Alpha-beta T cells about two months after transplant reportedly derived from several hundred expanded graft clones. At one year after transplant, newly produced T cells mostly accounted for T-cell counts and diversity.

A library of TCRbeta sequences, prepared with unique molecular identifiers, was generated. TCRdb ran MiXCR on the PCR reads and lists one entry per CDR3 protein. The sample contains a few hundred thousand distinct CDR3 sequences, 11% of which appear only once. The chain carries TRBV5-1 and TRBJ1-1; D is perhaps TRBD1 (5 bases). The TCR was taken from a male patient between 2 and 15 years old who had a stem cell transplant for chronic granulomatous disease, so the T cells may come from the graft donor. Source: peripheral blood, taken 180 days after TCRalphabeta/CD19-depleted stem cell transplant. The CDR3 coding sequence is TGCGCCAGCAGCTTGGAAGGGGTGGAAGCTTTCTTT. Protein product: CASSLEGVEAFF.